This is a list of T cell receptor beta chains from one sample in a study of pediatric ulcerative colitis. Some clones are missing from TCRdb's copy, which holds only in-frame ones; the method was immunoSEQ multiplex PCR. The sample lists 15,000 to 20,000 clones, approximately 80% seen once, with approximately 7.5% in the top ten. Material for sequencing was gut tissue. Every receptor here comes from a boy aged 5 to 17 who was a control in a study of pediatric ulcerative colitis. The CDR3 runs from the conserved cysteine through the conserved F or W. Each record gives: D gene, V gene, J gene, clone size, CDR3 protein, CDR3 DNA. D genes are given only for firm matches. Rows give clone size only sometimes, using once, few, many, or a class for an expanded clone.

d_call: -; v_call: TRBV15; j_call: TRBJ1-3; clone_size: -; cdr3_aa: CATSRDRTRSSGNTIYF; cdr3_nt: TGTGCCACCAGCAGAGATCGGACCCGTAGCTCTGGAAACACCATATATTTT
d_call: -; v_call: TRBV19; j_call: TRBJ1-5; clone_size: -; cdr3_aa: CASGIQPQHF; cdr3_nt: TGTGCCAGTGGAATACAGCCCCAGCATTTT
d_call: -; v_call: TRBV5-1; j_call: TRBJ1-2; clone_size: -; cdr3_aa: CASSLVGNYGYTF; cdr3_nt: TGCGCCAGCAGCTTGGTAGGAAACTATGGCTACACCTTC
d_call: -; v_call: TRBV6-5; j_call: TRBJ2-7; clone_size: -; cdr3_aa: CASKGHSYEQYF; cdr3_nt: TGTGCCAGCAAAGGACACAGCTACGAGCAGTACTTC
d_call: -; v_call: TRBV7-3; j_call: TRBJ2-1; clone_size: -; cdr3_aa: CASSSKGTVYNEQFF; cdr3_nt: TGTGCCAGCAGCTCCAAAGGAACCGTATACAATGAGCAGTTCTTC
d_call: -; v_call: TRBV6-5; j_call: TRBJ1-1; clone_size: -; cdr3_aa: CASSYRPGRAPFF; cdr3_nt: TGTGCCAGCAGTTACCGTCCGGGCAGGGCACCTTTCTTT
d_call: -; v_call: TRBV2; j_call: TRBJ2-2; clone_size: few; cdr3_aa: CASSEDRAGELFF; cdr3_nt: TGTGCCAGCAGCGAGGACAGAGCCGGGGAGCTGTTTTTT
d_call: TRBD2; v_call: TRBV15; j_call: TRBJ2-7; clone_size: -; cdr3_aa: CATSEGLGGIYEQYF; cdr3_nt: TGTGCCACCTCGGAGGGCTTGGGGGGGATCTACGAGCAGTACTTC
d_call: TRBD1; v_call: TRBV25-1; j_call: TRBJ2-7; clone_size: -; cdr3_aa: CASSELGQAYEQYF; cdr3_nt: TGTGCCAGCAGTGAATTGGGACAGGCCTACGAGCAGTACTTC
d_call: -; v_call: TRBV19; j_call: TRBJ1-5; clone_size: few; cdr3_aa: CASSTGSRQPQHF; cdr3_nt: TGTGCCAGTAGTACGGGTTCGCGTCAGCCCCAGCATTTT
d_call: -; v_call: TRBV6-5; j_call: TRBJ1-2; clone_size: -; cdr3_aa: CASSRGVTGLSYTF; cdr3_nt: TGTGCCAGCAGTCGAGGGGTAACGGGACTTAGCTACACCTTC
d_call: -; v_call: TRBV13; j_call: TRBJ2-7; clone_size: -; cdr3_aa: CASSLGRLAGAYEQYF; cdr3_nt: TGTGCCAGCAGCTTAGGCCGGCTTGCCGGTGCGTACGAGCAGTACTTC
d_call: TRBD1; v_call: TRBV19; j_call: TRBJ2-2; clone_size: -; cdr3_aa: CASRRDREATGELFF; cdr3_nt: TGTGCCAGTAGGAGAGACAGGGAAGCTACCGGGGAGCTGTTTTTT
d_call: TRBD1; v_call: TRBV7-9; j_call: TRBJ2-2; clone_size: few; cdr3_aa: CASSQGTGTGELFF; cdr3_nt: TGTGCCAGCAGCCAAGGGACAGGAACCGGGGAGCTGTTTTTT
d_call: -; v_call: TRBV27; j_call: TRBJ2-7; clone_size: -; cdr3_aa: CASSSPSLNHEQYF; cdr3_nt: TGTGCCAGCAGCTCCCCCTCCCTAAACCACGAGCAGTACTTC
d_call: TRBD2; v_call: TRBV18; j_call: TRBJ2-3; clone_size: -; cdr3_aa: CASSPLGGGSTDTQYF; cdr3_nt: TGTGCCAGCTCACCATTAGGCGGGGGGAGCACAGATACGCAGTATTTT
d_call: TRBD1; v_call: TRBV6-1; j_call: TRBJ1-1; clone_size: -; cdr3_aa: CASNKFGTAEAFF; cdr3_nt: TGTGCCAGCAACAAGTTCGGGACAGCTGAAGCTTTCTTT
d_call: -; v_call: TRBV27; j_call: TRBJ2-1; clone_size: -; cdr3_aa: CASSLSPGFYNEQFF; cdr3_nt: TGTGCCAGCAGTTTATCCCCAGGGTTCTACAATGAGCAGTTCTTC
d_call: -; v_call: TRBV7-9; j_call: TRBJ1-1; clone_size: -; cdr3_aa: CASSLSALVQGGTEAFF; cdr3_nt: TGTGCCAGCAGCTTATCGGCTCTCGTCCAGGGTGGAACTGAAGCTTTCTTT
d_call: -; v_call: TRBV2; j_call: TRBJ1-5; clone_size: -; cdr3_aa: CASRVERNQPQHF; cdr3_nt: TGTGCCAGCAGGGTAGAGAGGAATCAGCCCCAGCATTTT